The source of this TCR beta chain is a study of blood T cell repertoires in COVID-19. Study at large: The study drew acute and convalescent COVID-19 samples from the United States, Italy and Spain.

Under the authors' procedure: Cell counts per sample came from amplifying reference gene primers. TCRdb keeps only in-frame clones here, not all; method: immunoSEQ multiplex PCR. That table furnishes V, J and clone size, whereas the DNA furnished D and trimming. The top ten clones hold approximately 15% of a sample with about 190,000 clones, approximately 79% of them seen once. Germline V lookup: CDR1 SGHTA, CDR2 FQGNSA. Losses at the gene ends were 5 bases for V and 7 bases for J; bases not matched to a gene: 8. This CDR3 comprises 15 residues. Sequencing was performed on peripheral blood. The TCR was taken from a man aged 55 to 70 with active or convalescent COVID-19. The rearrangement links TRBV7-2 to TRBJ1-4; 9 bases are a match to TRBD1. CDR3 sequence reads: CASSIPTGGGEKLFF. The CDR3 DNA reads TGTGCCAGCAGCATCCCGACAGGGGGTGGTGAAAAACTGTTTTTT.